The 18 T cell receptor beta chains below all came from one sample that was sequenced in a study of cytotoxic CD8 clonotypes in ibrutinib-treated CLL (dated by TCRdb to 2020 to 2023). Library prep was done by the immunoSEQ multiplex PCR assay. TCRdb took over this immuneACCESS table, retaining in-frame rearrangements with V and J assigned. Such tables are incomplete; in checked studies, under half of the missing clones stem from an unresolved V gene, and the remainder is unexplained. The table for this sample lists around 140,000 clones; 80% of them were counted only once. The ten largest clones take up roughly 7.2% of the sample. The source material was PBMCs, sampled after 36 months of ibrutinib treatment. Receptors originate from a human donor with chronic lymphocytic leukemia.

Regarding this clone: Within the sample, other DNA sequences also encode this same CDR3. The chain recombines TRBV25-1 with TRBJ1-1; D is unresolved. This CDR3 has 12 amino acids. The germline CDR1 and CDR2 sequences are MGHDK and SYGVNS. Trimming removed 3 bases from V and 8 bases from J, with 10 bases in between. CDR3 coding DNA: TGTGCCAGCAGTGAGTACGGTACCGAAGCTTTCTTT. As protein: CASSEYGTEAFF.

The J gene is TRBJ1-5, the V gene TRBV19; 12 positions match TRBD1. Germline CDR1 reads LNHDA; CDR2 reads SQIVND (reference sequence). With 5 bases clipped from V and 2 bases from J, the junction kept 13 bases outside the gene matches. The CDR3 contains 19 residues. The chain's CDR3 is CASSRVPGQGATGNQPQHF. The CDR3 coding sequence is TGTGCCAGTAGTCGGGTGCCGGGACAGGGGGCGACGGGCAATCAGCCCCAGCATTTT.

The CDR3 DNA reads TGTGCCAGCAGCCCAAGGGGCACAGATACGCAGTATTTT. It translates to CASSPRGTDTQYF. The chain employs TRBV7-9 and TRBJ2-3, with D unresolved. The V end was cut by 5 bases, the J end by 1 base, with 7 bases between. Germline CDR1 SEHNR, CDR2 FQNEAQ (reference sequence). The CDR3 runs 13 residues.

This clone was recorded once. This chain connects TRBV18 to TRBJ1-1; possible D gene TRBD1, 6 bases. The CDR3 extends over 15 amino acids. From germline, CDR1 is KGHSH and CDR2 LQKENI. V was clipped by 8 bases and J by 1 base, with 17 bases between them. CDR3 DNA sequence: TGTGCCAGCACAACCGGGGGGGGCAGGAACACTGAAGCTTTCTTT. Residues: CASTTGGGRNTEAFF.

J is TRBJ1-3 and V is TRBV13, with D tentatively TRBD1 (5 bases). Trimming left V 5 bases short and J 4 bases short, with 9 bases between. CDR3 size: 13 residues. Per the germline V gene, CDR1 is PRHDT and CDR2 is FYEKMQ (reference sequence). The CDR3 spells CASSLGPGNTIYF. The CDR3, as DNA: TGTGCCAGCAGCCTGGGACCGGGAAACACCATATATTTT.

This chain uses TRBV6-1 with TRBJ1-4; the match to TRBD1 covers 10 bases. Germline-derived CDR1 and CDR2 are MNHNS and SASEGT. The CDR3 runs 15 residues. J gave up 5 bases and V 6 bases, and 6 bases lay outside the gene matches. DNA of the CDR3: TGTGCCAGCAGCCACTGGACAGGGGGGAATGAAAAACTGTTTTTT. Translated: CASSHWTGGNEKLFF.

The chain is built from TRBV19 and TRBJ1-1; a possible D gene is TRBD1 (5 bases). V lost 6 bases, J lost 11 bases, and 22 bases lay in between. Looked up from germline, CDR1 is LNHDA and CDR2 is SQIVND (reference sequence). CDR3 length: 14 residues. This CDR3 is CASSQTAGLDEAFF. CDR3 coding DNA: TGTGCCAGTAGCCAGACAGCGGGCCTGGACGAGGCTTTCTTT.

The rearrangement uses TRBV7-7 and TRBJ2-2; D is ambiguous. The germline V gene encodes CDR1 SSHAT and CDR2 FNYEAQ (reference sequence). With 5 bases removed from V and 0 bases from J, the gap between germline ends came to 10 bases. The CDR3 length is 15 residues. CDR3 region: CASSALGANTGELFF. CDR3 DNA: TGTGCCAGCAGCGCTCTTGGCGCGAACACCGGGGAGCTGTTTTTT. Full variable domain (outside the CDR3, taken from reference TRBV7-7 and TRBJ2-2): GAGVSQSPRYKVTKRGQDVTLRCDPISSHATLYWYQQALGQGPEFLTYFNYEAQPDKSGLPSDRFSAERPEGSISTLTIQRTEQRDSAMYRCASSALGANTGELFFGEGSRLTVL.

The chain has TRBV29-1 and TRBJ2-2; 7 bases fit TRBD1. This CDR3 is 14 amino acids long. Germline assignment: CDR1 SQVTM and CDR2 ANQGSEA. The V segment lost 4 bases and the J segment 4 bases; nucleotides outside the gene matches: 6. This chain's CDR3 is CSVVKGAATGELFF. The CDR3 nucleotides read TGCAGCGTTGTTAAGGGGGCGGCCACCGGGGAGCTGTTTTTT.

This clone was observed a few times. CDR3 sequence (DNA): TGTGCCAGCAGCTTGACGGGAAATCAGCCCCAGCATTTT. It specifies CASSLTGNQPQHF. J is TRBJ1-5 and V is TRBV7-9; D gene ambiguous. With 3 bases removed from V and 4 bases from J, the gap between germline ends came to 7 bases. Germline CDR1 SEHNR, CDR2 FQNEAQ (reference sequence). The CDR3 is 13 residues long.

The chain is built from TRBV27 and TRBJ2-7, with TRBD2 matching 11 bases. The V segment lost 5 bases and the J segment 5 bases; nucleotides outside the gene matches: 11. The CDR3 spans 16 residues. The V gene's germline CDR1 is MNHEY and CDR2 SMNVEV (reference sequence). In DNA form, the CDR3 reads TGTGCCAGCAGTCTAACGAGACTAGCGGGACACCACGAGCAGTACTTC. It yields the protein CASSLTRLAGHHEQYF.

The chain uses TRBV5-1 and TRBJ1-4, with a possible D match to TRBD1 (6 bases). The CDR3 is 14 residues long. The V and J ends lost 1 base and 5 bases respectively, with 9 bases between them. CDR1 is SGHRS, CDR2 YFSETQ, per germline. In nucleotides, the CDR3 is TGCGCCAGCAGCTTGAGGGGGGAAAATGAAAAACTGTTTTTT. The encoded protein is CASSLRGENEKLFF.

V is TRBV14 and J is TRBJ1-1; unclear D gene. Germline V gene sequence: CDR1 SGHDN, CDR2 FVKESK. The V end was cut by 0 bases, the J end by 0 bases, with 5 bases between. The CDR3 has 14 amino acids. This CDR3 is CASSQEALNTEAFF. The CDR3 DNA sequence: TGTGCCAGCAGCCAAGAGGCCTTGAACACTGAAGCTTTCTTT.

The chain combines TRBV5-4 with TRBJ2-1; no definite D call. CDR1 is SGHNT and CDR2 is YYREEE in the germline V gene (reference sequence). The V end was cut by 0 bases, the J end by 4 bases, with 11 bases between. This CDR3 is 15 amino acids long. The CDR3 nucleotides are TGTGCCAGCAGCTTGGATTCGAGTTATTACAATGAGCAGTTCTTC. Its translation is CASSLDSSYYNEQFF.

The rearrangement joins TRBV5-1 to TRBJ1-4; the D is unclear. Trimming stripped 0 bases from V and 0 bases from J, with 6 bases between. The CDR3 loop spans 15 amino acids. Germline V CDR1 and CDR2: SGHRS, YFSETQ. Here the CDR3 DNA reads TGCGCCAGCAGCTTGGCGGTATCAACTAATGAAAAACTGTTTTTT. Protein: CASSLAVSTNEKLFF.

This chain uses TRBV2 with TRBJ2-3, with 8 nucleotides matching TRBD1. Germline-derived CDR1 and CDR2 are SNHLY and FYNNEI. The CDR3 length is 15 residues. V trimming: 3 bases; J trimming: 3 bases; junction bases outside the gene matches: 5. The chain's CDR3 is CASSDSGGTTDTQYF. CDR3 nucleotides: TGTGCCAGCAGTGACTCAGGGGGCACAACAGATACGCAGTATTTT.

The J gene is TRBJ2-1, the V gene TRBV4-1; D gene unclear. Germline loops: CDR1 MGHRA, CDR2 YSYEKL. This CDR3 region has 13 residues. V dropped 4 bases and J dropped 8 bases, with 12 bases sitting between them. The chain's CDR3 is CASSPPVSHEQFF. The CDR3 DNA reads TGCGCCAGCAGCCCACCGGTTAGTCATGAGCAGTTCTTC.

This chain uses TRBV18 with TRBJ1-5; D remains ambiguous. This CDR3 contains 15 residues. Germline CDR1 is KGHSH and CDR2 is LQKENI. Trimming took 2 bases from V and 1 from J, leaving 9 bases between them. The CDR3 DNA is TGTGCCAGCTCACCAGGGAGCGCGAGCAATCAGCCCCAGCATTTT. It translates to CASSPGSASNQPQHF.